This T cell receptor beta chain was identified during a study of cytomegalovirus exposure and HLA in healthy donors. The primer mix had 60 Vbeta and 13 Jbeta primers. Profiling relied on immunoSEQ multiplex PCR, and the TCRdb table lists in-frame clones only, not all of them. In total, the table holds some 120,000 clones. Regarding the study as a whole: Per a prior analysis, the majority of TCR beta V segments were productive roughly 87% or roughly 30% of the time. Most subjects had HLA-A and HLA-B alleles reportedly predicted accurately by TCR beta sequences. By a later analysis, the bulk of CMV-associated TCR beta chains appeared HLA-restricted.

In the case of this clone: The antigen remains undetermined.

Per the germline V gene, CDR1 is SGHTA and CDR2 is FQGNSA. The CDR3 contains 15 residues. V dropped 4 bases and J dropped 0; count of bases not matched to a gene: 3. The sample taken for sequencing was PBMCs. This chain joins TRBV7-2 and TRBJ2-7; 10 bases match TRBD2. This receptor was taken from a man aged 25-40 years in good health and CMV-seronegative. The CDR3: CASSWTSGGSYEQYF. DNA for the CDR3: TGTGCCAGCAGCTGGACTAGCGGAGGCTCCTACGAGCAGTACTTC.